This TCR beta chain was sequenced in a study of OX40 agonist ivuxolimab in advanced cancers. For the study at large: Patients received ivuxolimab, an agonistic anti-OX40 (CD134) antibody. The patients received ivuxolimab by intravenous route every 2 weeks at 0.01 to 10 mg/kg. Three patients showed partial responses: one hepatocellular carcinoma and two cutaneous melanoma cases.

Germline CDR1 is SGDLS and CDR2 is YYNGEE. Unmatched junction bases numbered 7, after V lost 0 bases and J lost 12 bases. This CDR3 has 14 residues. Libraries were prepared by immunoSEQ multiplex PCR; TCRdb keeps only in-frame clonotypes and omits some of them. This repertoire shows about 64,000 clones, roughly 82% found once; its top ten account for roughly 2.1%. Source: CD4+ or CD8+ T cells sorted from blood, taken in a trial of the OX40 agonist ivuxolimab. This TCR derives from an adult with an advanced solid tumor such as melanoma, head and neck, liver or kidney cancer. V usage is TRBV9 and J usage is TRBJ2-1; 9 nucleotides line up with TRBD2. CDR3: CASSVGLAGTMQFF. The DNA of the CDR3 is TGTGCCAGCAGCGTAGGCCTAGCGGGGACGATGCAGTTCTTC.